Included here is one T cell receptor (beta chain) sequence, with context. Its matching antigen is unknown. Germline V lookup: CDR1 SQVTM, CDR2 ANQGSEA. The CDR3 runs to 12 residues. With 7 bases clipped from V and 8 bases from J, the junction kept 7 bases outside the gene matches. The sample is drawn from a study of vaccination effects on CD4 cells after COVID-19. Within the ViraFEST assay, antigen-specific CD4+ T cells underwent expansion with viral peptide pools prior to sequencing. CD4+ T cell isolation took place after about nine days of culture. Prior SARS-CoV-2 infection was absent in the vaccine recipients, as shown by negative nucleocapsid antibodies. Supplemented with around 9.3 IU/ml IL-2 and approximately 10 ug/ml peptides, two million PBMC per well were kept in culture. The data were produced by immunoSEQ multiplex PCR, yet TCRdb's version contains in-frame clones alone and is incomplete. Of around 79,000 clones listed, roughly 74% are singletons.

Study-level findings and limits: Clones induced by infection and by vaccine showed marked clonal contraction late after vaccination.

This receptor was identified in a human donor who received a COVID-19 vaccine. The chain is built from TRBV29-1 and TRBJ2-1; 8 bases align to TRBD2. Sequenced here: CD4+ T cells from PBMCs cultured with HCoV-229E spike peptides, sampled before COVID-19 vaccination. This CDR3 reads CSARSGGDEQFF. The CDR3 region has the DNA TGCAGCGCCCGATCCGGGGGGGATGAGCAGTTCTTC.